These 29 T cell receptor beta chains share one sample of origin, sequenced in a study of cytomegalovirus exposure and HLA in healthy donors. This PCR relied on a set of 60 Vbeta primers and 13 Jbeta primers. Assay used: immunoSEQ multiplex PCR; TCRdb lists only in-frame clones, some missing. The table includes about 190,000 clones, around 67% detected once. The sequenced sample was PBMCs. Source of these receptors: a young woman in good health and CMV-seropositive.

This clone was found once. This sequence joins TRBV27 and TRBJ2-7; 9 positions match TRBD1. Germline V lookup: CDR1 MNHEY, CDR2 SMNVEV (reference sequence). The CDR3 spans 15 residues. With 4 bases clipped from V and 0 bases from J, the junction kept 4 bases outside the gene matches. CDR3 in DNA: TGTGCCAGCAGTTATGGGACAGGGAGCTCCTACGAGCAGTACTTC. It specifies CASSYGTGSSYEQYF.

The rearrangement joins TRBV6-1 to TRBJ2-1; TRBD1 might be the D (5 bases). CDR1 MNHNS and CDR2 SASEGT come from the germline V gene. The CDR3 sequence is 12 residues long. Trimming left V 6 bases short and J 12 bases short, with 15 bases between. CDR3 DNA sequence: TGTGCCAGCAGCGACAGCTCGGGTCCGCAGTTCTTC. This sequence encodes CASSDSSGPQFF.

The chain has TRBV27 and TRBJ1-1; perhaps TRBD1 as D (6 bases). Per the germline V gene, CDR1 is MNHEY and CDR2 is SMNVEV (reference sequence). This CDR3 is 16 amino acids long. Trimming cost V 2 bases and J 4 bases, with 17 bases left between them. This chain's CDR3 is CASSLNPGRGGTEAFF. CDR3 coding DNA: TGTGCCAGCAGTTTAAACCCAGGGAGGGGGGGCACTGAAGCTTTCTTT.

This CDR3 reads CASSATQGAAETQYF. For the CDR3, the DNA is TGTGCCAGCAGCGCGACACAGGGGGCGGCGGAGACCCAGTACTTC. The genes are TRBV11-1 and TRBJ2-5; 9 nucleotides agree with TRBD1. CDR1 and CDR2 (germline): SGHAT, FQDESV (reference sequence). V lost 5 bases, J lost 5 bases, and 9 bases stayed unmatched. CDR3 length equals 15 residues.

The chain joins TRBV5-1 to TRBJ1-5; weak D call: TRBD1 (6 bases). The CDR3 is 17 residues long. Germline V CDR1 and CDR2: SGHRS, YFSETQ. The germline V and J ends were trimmed by 0 bases and 2 bases, with 15 bases remaining between them. The CDR3 DNA sequence: TGCGCCAGCAGCTTGGTACCCTCCAACAGGGGCAATCAGCCCCAGCATTTT. It is translated as CASSLVPSNRGNQPQHF.

This clone was counted once. This chain joins TRBV11-2 and TRBJ2-3, with 11 bases matching TRBD2. The CDR3 extends over 17 amino acids. CDR1 is SGHAT and CDR2 is FQNNGV in the germline V gene. V dropped 0 bases and J dropped 4; count of bases not matched to a gene: 6. CDR3 nucleotides: TGTGCCAGCAGCTTAGATATCCCTAGCGGGAGGCCAGATACGCAGTATTTT. Amino acid sequence: CASSLDIPSGRPDTQYF.

The chain has TRBV14 and TRBJ1-1; 9 nucleotides agree with TRBD1. Germline V gives CDR1 SGHDN, CDR2 FVKESK. There are 16 residues in the CDR3. V trimming: 0 bases; J trimming: 4 bases; junction bases outside the gene matches: 6. The CDR3 loop is CASSQDHGQGPTEAFF. CDR3 DNA: TGTGCCAGCAGCCAAGATCACGGACAGGGGCCCACTGAAGCTTTCTTT.

The CDR3 spells CASSWGSGSQPQHF. The CDR3 bases are TGCGCCAGCAGCTGGGGATCGGGATCTCAGCCCCAGCATTTT. The chain joins TRBV5-1 to TRBJ1-5; D not resolved. Per the germline V gene, CDR1 is SGHRS and CDR2 is YFSETQ. V lost 3 bases, J lost 6 bases, and 13 bases lay in between. This CDR3 comprises 14 residues.

Comment on this clone: Germline and junction disagree at one end, which may indicate a read error. The chain employs TRBV15 and TRBJ2-1, with TRBD2 identical over 11 bases. Germline assignment: CDR1 LNHNV and CDR2 YYDKDF (reference sequence). CDR3 length: 21 residues. CDR3 nucleotide sequence: TGTGCCACCAGCAGTGTACAGGGGGGAAAGACTAGCGGGAACTCCCACAATGAGCAGTTCTTC. This sequence encodes CATSSVQGGKTSGNSHNEQFF.

The chain uses TRBV29-1 and TRBJ2-7, with D maybe TRBD1 (6 bases). The V end lost 7 bases, the J end lost 4 bases, and 20 bases lay between the germline ends. The CDR3 consists of 14 residues. Germline V CDR1 and CDR2: SQVTM, ANQGSEA. The CDR3 loop reads CSAVYPGQRYEQYF. The CDR3, as DNA: TGCAGCGCCGTCTACCCGGGACAAAGGTACGAGCAGTACTTC.

This chain joins TRBV19 and TRBJ2-3, with unresolved D. Germline V lookup: CDR1 LNHDA, CDR2 SQIVND (reference sequence). V lost 3 bases and J lost 1, with 11 bases in between. This CDR3 spans 15 amino acids. In nucleotides, the CDR3 is TGTGCCAGTAGTATGAGTCTGCCCCGCACAGATACGCAGTATTTT. Amino acid sequence: CASSMSLPRTDTQYF.

This clone turned up a few times. V gene TRBV14 combines with J gene TRBJ1-1; D is possibly TRBD1 (6 bases). CDR3 length: 13 amino acids. Trimming removed 4 bases at V and 7 bases at J, with 13 bases between. Germline V gene data show CDR1 as SGHDN and CDR2 as FVKESK. DNA of the CDR3: TGTGCCAGCAGCCTCCAGGGGAATGATGAAGCTTTCTTT. This sequence encodes CASSLQGNDEAFF. The variable domain in full, completed from reference TRBV14 and TRBJ1-1, reads EAGVTQFPSHSVIEKGQTVTLRCDPISGHDNLYWYRRVMGKEIKFLLHFVKESKQDESGMPNNRFLAERTGGTYSTLKVQPAELEDSGVYFCASSLQGNDEAFFGQGTRLTVV.

V and J are TRBV19 and TRBJ1-1; D not resolved. The length of the CDR3 is 12 residues. Between the trimmed V and J ends, which lost 7 bases and 6 bases, there was a span of 12 bases. Germline-derived CDR1 and CDR2 are LNHDA and SQIVND (reference sequence). The CDR3 nucleotides are TGTGCCAGTAAGCCCGATCCGTCTGAAGCTTTCTTT. Its protein product is CASKPDPSEAFF.

The rearrangement joins TRBV28 to TRBJ2-3, with D possibly being TRBD2 (6 bases). With 3 bases removed from V and 2 bases from J, the gap between germline ends came to 12 bases. Germline-derived CDR1 and CDR2 are MDHEN and SYDVKM. This CDR3 comprises 15 residues. Here the CDR3 reads CASSFGSGLTDTQYF. The CDR3 nucleotides are TGTGCCAGCAGTTTCGGTAGCGGTCTCACAGATACGCAGTATTTT.

This chain connects TRBV29-1 to TRBJ2-3, with 7 bases identical to TRBD2. Germline lookup yields CDR1 SQVTM and CDR2 ANQGSEA. This CDR3 contains 13 residues. J gave up 2 bases and V 7 bases, and 6 bases lay outside the gene matches. The CDR3 sequence is CSAEGTNTDTQYF. CDR3 bases: TGCAGCGCTGAGGGGACTAACACAGATACGCAGTATTTT.

The chain combines TRBV25-1 with TRBJ2-5; a possible D gene is TRBD1 (6 bases). The CDR3 is 15 amino acids. V was trimmed by 4 bases and J by 2 bases, leaving 14 bases between them. Germline CDR1 MGHDK, CDR2 SYGVNS. The CDR3 DNA sequence: TGTGCCAGCAGTGTTGGACAGATACTTCAAGAGACCCAGTACTTC. Protein product: CASSVGQILQETQYF.

The rearrangement joins TRBV10-3 to TRBJ1-5; weak D call: TRBD1 (5 bases). CDR3 length: 15 residues. CDR1 and CDR2 from the germline V gene are ENHRY and SYGVKD. With 0 bases removed from V and 7 bases from J, the gap between germline ends came to 13 bases. The CDR3 loop is CAISESIQGQQPQHF. Written as DNA, the CDR3 is TGTGCCATCAGTGAGTCGATTCAGGGTCAGCAGCCCCAGCATTTT.

In its sample, this clone was seen a few times. This chain uses TRBV9 with TRBJ2-3, with TRBD2 identical over 8 bases. The germline V gene has CDR1 SGDLS and CDR2 YYNGEE. The CDR3 is made up of 16 amino acids. V shed 3 bases, J shed 4 bases, and the junction held 10 bases outside the gene matches. The CDR3 protein is CASSGLAAGLADTQYF. The CDR3 coding sequence is TGTGCCAGCAGCGGATTAGCGGCGGGACTAGCAGATACGCAGTATTTT.

The chain couples TRBV6-1 to TRBJ2-1; TRBD2 matches 14 bases. From germline, CDR1 is MNHNS and CDR2 SASEGT. V was pared by 10 bases and J by 12 bases, with 5 bases of the junction left unmatched. CDR3 length equals 12 residues. CDR3 protein: CATGLAGGPQFF. Written as DNA, the CDR3 is TGTGCCACCGGACTAGCGGGAGGCCCGCAGTTCTTC.

This clone was detected only a few times. The rearrangement uses TRBV7-9 and TRBJ2-5, with 13 bases matching TRBD2. The tail of the sequence fits TRBJ2-7 better, so the J call may be wrong. CDR3 length: 16 residues. CDR1 and CDR2 from the germline V gene are SEHNR and FQNEAQ (reference sequence). In nucleotides, the CDR3 is TGTGCCAGCAGCTTACGGACTAGCGGGAGTATCTCCGAGCAGTACTTC. As protein: CASSLRTSGSISEQYF.

The chain combines TRBV2 with TRBJ2-1, with 9 bases that match TRBD2. V dropped 8 bases and J dropped 4; count of bases not matched to a gene: 6. This CDR3 has 14 amino acids. The germline V gene encodes CDR1 SNHLY and CDR2 FYNNEI. In DNA form, the CDR3 reads TGTGCCAGCGGGCGGGAGGGCACTTACAATGAGCAGTTCTTC. It specifies CASGREGTYNEQFF.

This chain connects TRBV27 to TRBJ1-5; 7 bases are a match to TRBD1. This CDR3 spans 13 amino acids. The trim removed 5 bases at V and 4 bases at J, leaving 2 bases unmatched. From germline, CDR1 is MNHEY and CDR2 SMNVEV (reference sequence). CDR3 protein: CASSDRANQPQHF. The CDR3 DNA is TGTGCCAGCAGTGACAGGGCGAATCAGCCCCAGCATTTT.

V and J are TRBV2 and TRBJ2-7; TRBD2 agrees at 8 bases. The CDR3 runs to 12 residues. Germline V lookup: CDR1 SNHLY, CDR2 FYNNEI. V trimming: 8 bases; J trimming: 5 bases; junction bases outside the gene matches: 5. CDR3 DNA: TGTGCCAGCCGGCTAGCGGGCAACGAGCAGTACTTC. Its translation: CASRLAGNEQYF. Supplemented by reference TRBV2 and TRBJ2-7, the full variable domain reads EPEVTQTPSHQVTQMGQEVILRCVPISNHLYFYWYRQILGQKVEFLVSFYNNEISEKSEIFDDQFSVERPDGSNFTLKIRSTKLEDSAMYFCASRLAGNEQYFGPGTRLTVT.

Comment on this clone: The junction departs from germline at one end; a sequencing error may be responsible. The chain is built from TRBV7-6 and TRBJ1-6; D call uncertain. CDR1 and CDR2 from the germline V gene are SGHVS and FNYEAQ. CDR3 length: 14 residues. The CDR3: CASSLPGRDSPPHF. As DNA, the CDR3 is TGTGCCAGCAGCTTACCGGGGAGGGATTCACCCCCCCACTTT.

This clone appeared a few times. The J gene is TRBJ2-7, the V gene TRBV7-2, with D tentatively TRBD2 (6 bases). This CDR3 is 14 amino acids long. Per germline, CDR1 SGHTA and CDR2 FQGNSA. Trimming cost V 1 base and J 1 base, with 8 bases left between them. In nucleotides, the CDR3 is TGTGCCAGCAGCTTAGTGGGGGGTTCCTACGAGCAGTACTTC. Translated: CASSLVGGSYEQYF.

In this sample, this clone turned up once. The rearrangement joins TRBV5-5 to TRBJ1-4; 10 bases map to TRBD1. The CDR3 is 18 residues long. Trimming at V came to 3 bases and at J to 8 bases, leaving 16 bases not matched to a gene. Per germline, CDR1 SGHKS and CDR2 YYEKEE (reference sequence). The CDR3 DNA reads as TGTGCCAGCAGCTCGGACCGGGACAGGGGATCCGGTAGCGAAAAACTGTTTTTT. Its translation: CASSSDRDRGSGSEKLFF.

This clone showed up just a few times. The chain is built from TRBV27 and TRBJ2-2; D is possibly TRBD1 (5 bases). Looked up from germline, CDR1 is MNHEY and CDR2 is SMNVEV (reference sequence). This CDR3 region has 14 residues. V lost 8 bases and J 0 bases, leaving 10 bases between the germline ends. The DNA for the CDR3 is TGTGCCAGCCAGTCAGGGTCGAACACCGGGGAGCTGTTTTTT. Translation: CASQSGSNTGELFF.

The rearrangement joins TRBV28 to TRBJ2-1, with 7 bases identical to TRBD1. After removal of 7 bases from V and 10 bases from J, the junction contained 7 bases not matched to a gene. The CDR3 is 12 residues long. The germline V gene has CDR1 MDHEN and CDR2 SYDVKM. The CDR3 is CASTLGGGEQFF. In DNA form, the CDR3 reads TGTGCCAGCACCCTAGGGGGCGGCGAGCAGTTCTTC. The complete variable domain, with remaining parts taken from reference TRBV28 and TRBJ2-1, reads DVKVTQSSRYLVKRTGEKVFLECVQDMDHENMFWYRQDPGLGLRLIYFSYDVKMKEKGDIPEGYSVSREKKERFSLILESASTNQTSMYLCASTLGGGEQFFGPGTRLTVL.

This chain uses TRBV5-1 with TRBJ1-1, with 9 bases matching TRBD1. The CDR3 has 13 amino acids. V was pared by 4 bases and J by 5 bases, with 3 bases of the junction left unmatched. The germline gives CDR1 SGHRS, CDR2 YFSETQ. For the CDR3, the DNA is TGCGCCAGCAGCAGGGACAGGGTTACTGAAGCTTTCTTT. It encodes CASSRDRVTEAFF.